This TCR beta chain is drawn from a study of OX40 agonist ivuxolimab in advanced cancers. Libraries were prepared by immunoSEQ multiplex PCR; TCRdb keeps only in-frame clonotypes and omits some of them. Among fewer than 80,000 clones listed, about 86% were seen once. This clone has a handful of counts. Enrollment shut out patients with autoimmune disease history or systemic immunosuppression. V shed 6 bases and J shed 2 bases, with 15 bases lying between them. Germline loops: CDR1 SEHNR, CDR2 FQNEAQ (reference sequence). This CDR3 has 15 amino acids. The receptor's source is an adult with an advanced solid tumor such as melanoma, head and neck, liver or kidney cancer. The chain joins TRBV7-9 to TRBJ2-3; D perhaps matches TRBD2 (6 bases). The sequenced sample was CD4+ or CD8+ T cells sorted from blood, obtained in a trial of the OX40 agonist ivuxolimab. CDR3 DNA sequence: TGTGCCAGCAGTGCCCCCGGGGGTATCACAGATACGCAGTATTTT. It is translated as CASSAPGGITDTQYF.